This TCR beta chain was profiled in a study of OX40 agonist ivuxolimab in advanced cancers. Study-wide context: The patients received agonistic anti-OX40 (CD134) antibody ivuxolimab. The study's findings and limits: It was not determined which antigens were specifically recognized by the peripheral T cells that had undergone clonal expansion.

With respect to this clone: Its antigen remains unidentified.

Patients who had autoimmune disease history or got systemic immunosuppression were left out. Blood samples were obtained at baseline, cycle 4 day 1, and cycle 7 day 1. This table comes from immunoSEQ multiplex PCR, and its TCRdb copy is limited to in-frame clones, with some not included. The sample shows some 33,000 clones, 75% to 95% of them seen only once. Per the germline V gene, CDR1 is SGHTA and CDR2 is FQGTGA. Deletions cut 2 bases from V and 4 bases from J, with 16 bases between. CDR3 length: 16 amino acids. The starting material was CD4+ or CD8+ T cells sorted from blood, obtained in a trial of the OX40 agonist ivuxolimab. The sequence came from an adult with an advanced solid tumor such as melanoma, head and neck, liver or kidney cancer. The chain is built from TRBV7-3 and TRBJ2-3; D tentatively fits TRBD1 or TRBD2 (5 bases each). The CDR3 region has the DNA TGTGCCAGCAGCTTACGACAGAGGGGTCCAGCAGATACGCAGTATTTT. This encodes CASSLRQRGPADTQYF.